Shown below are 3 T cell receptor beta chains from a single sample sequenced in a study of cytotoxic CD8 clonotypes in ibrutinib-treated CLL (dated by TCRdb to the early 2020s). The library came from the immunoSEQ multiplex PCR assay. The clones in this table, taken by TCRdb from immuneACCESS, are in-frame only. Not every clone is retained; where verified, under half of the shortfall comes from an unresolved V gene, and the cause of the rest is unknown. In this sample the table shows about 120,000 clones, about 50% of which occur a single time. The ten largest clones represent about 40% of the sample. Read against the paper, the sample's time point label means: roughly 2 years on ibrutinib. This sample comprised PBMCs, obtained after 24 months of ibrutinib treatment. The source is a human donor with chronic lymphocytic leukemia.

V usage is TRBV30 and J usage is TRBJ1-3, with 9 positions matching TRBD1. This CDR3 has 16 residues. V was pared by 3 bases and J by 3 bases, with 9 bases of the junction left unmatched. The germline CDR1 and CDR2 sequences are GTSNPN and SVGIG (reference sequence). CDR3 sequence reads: CAWRPPGTGFGNTIYF. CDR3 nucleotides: TGTGCCTGGAGACCCCCGGGGACAGGGTTTGGAAACACCATATATTTT.

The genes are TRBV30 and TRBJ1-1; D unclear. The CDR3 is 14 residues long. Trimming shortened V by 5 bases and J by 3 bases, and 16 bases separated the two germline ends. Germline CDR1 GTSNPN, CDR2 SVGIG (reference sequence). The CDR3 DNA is TGTGCCTGGGGTCGGGGAGACTCGGACACTGAAGCTTTCTTT. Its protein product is CAWGRGDSDTEAFF.

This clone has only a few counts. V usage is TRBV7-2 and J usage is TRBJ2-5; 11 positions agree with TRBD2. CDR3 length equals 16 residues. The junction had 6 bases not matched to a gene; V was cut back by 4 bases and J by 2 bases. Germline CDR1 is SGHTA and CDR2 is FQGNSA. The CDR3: CASSSRLAGPQETQYF. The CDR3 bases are TGTGCCAGCAGCTCCCGACTAGCGGGGCCTCAAGAGACCCAGTACTTC.